This TCR beta chain came from a study of blood T cell repertoires in COVID-19. Looking at the study overall: The United States, Italy and Spain supplied acute and convalescent COVID-19 samples. The cDNA or gDNA used as material had been derived from T cells, B-cell-depleted T cells, or PBMCs.

CDR1 is SGHRS and CDR2 is YFSETQ in the germline V gene. V lost 7 bases to trimming and J lost 5 bases; unmatched junction nucleotides: 8. The CDR3 contains 16 residues. Method: immunoSEQ multiplex PCR; TCRdb's copy keeps in-frame clones and lacks some. Altogether more than 350,000 clones are present, around 87% being singletons, with the ten largest covering more than 9%. The source of this sequence is a woman between 25 and 40 years old with COVID-19, enrolled during active disease. The V gene is TRBV5-1, the J gene TRBJ2-5, with 16 positions matching TRBD2. The specimen was peripheral blood. The CDR3 spells CASSAGLAGGPETQYF. The CDR3 nucleotides are TGCGCCAGCTCGGCGGGACTAGCGGGAGGGCCGGAGACCCAGTACTTC.